One sample yielded the 18 T cell receptor beta chains listed below, sequenced in a study of regulatory T cells in long-lasting Graves disease. The time point denotes: newly diagnosed GD, antithyroid drugs for less than 3 months. RNA extracted from PBMCs served as the sequencing template. Investigators prepared the TCR beta libraries by applying iRepertoire HTBI primers and Arm-PCR of CDR3 regions. MiXCR, run by TCRdb on the multiplex PCR reads, gives a single entry per CDR3 protein. The sample lists approximately 470,000 distinct CDR3 sequences, 15% to 20% occurring once. Separately, the same data were catalogued under a study of T cells in Graves' hyperthyroidism and ophthalmopathy.

Material: peripheral blood mononuclear cells (PBMCs), obtained at new diagnosis, from a patient treated with antithyroid drugs. The receptors here all came from a middle-aged man with Graves disease.

This clonotype was seen a few times. The rearrangement joins TRBV29-1 to TRBJ2-4, with D perhaps given as TRBD1 or TRBD2 (6 bases each). V shed 0 bases and J shed 3 bases, with 24 bases lying between them. Germline assignment: CDR1 SQVTM and CDR2 ANQGSEA. This CDR3 has 19 residues. The CDR3 reads CSVEDEEKGKGGVKNIQYF. The CDR3 DNA reads TGCAGCGTTGAAGATGAAGAGAAGGGGAAGGGGGGAGTCAAAAACATTCAGTACTTC.

This clonotype was seen repeatedly, ten times or more. This chain joins TRBV12-3 or TRBV12-4 and TRBJ2-3; D perhaps matches TRBD1 (6 bases). The length of the CDR3 is 15 residues. Trimming removed 6 bases at V and 0 bases at J, with 13 bases between. The CDR3 here is CASSSLTGSTDTQYF. The CDR3 DNA reads TGTGCCAGCAGCTCCCTCACAGGGAGCACAGATACGCAGTATTTT.

This clonotype was seen repeatedly, ten times or more. The rearrangement joins TRBV28 to TRBJ2-1, with 8 bases lining up with TRBD2. CDR1 MDHEN and CDR2 SYDVKM come from the germline V gene. The CDR3 has 17 residues. After removal of 5 bases from V and 1 base from J, the junction contained 10 bases not matched to a gene. The CDR3 DNA sequence: TGTGCCAGCAGTCCCTCGGGAGGGTTGATATCCTACAATGAGCAGTTCTTC. Translation gives CASSPSGGLISYNEQFF. The full variable domain, in which reference TRBV28 and TRBJ2-1 provide the parts outside the CDR3, is DVKVTQSSRYLVKRTGEKVFLECVQDMDHENMFWYRQDPGLGLRLIYFSYDVKMKEKGDIPEGYSVSREKKERFSLILESASTNQTSMYLCASSPSGGLISYNEQFFGPGTRLTVL.

In this sample, this clonotype turned up a few times. This sequence joins TRBV11-3 and TRBJ2-5, with 11 bases aligning to TRBD2. The length of the CDR3 is 15 residues. The V gene end was trimmed by 2 bases and the J gene end by 5 bases; junction bases not matched to a gene: 4. Germline CDR1 and CDR2: SGHNT and YENEEA. The CDR3 spells CASSLTGLAAETQYF. CDR3 coding DNA: TGTGCCAGCAGCTTAACGGGACTAGCGGCGGAGACCCAGTACTTC.

This clonotype was recorded a few times. The chain combines TRBV3-1 with TRBJ2-1; TRBD1 agrees at 11 bases. The junction had 4 bases not matched to a gene; V was cut back by 3 bases and J by 6 bases. The CDR3 has 15 amino acids. Looked up from germline, CDR1 is LGHDT and CDR2 is YNNKEL (reference sequence). CDR3 sequence (DNA): TGTGCCAGCAGCCAGGACAGGGGGCGAAGCAATGAGCAGTTCTTC. Protein product: CASSQDRGRSNEQFF.

This clonotype was counted many times. The chain uses TRBV7-9 and TRBJ2-3, with D perhaps matching TRBD2 (6 bases). The CDR3 covers 18 residues. Germline values: CDR1 SEHNR, CDR2 FQNEAQ (reference sequence). Deletions cut 4 bases from V and 3 bases from J, with 23 bases between. The CDR3 is CASSSRRGPAYSTDTQYF. For the CDR3, the DNA is TGTGCCAGCAGCTCCCGGAGGGGCCCAGCGTATTCTACAGATACGCAGTATTTT.

There are many counts of this clonotype. This rearrangement joins TRBV10-3 to TRBJ1-6; 8 nucleotides line up with TRBD1. Per the germline V gene, CDR1 is ENHRY and CDR2 is SYGVKD. The CDR3 contains 15 residues. V gave up 5 bases and J gave up 5 bases; unmatched junction bases: 5. As DNA, the CDR3 is TGTGCCATCAGTCGAACAGGGGGTGATAATTCACCCCTCCACTTT. It encodes CAISRTGGDNSPLHF.

This clonotype has at least ten counts. At one of its ends the junction is not consistent with the germline gene, which may arise from a read error. CDR3 nucleotides: TGTGCCAGCAGCTCGCCGGGACAGGGGAACGAGCAGTACTTC. This translates into CASSSPGQGNEQYF. This chain uses TRBV5-1 with TRBJ2-7, with TRBD1 identical over 10 bases. Per the germline V gene, CDR1 is SGHRS and CDR2 is YFSETQ. The CDR3 has 14 amino acids.

Remarks on this clonotype: A much larger clone is a single base away; this may be a read error. This chain connects TRBV7-8 to TRBJ1-5, with TRBD1 matching 10 bases. Germline V CDR1 and CDR2: SGHVS, FQNEAQ. V lost 4 bases to trimming and J lost 11 bases; unmatched junction nucleotides: 14. The CDR3 is 16 residues long. CDR3 amino acids: CASSSARTGGPSTQHF. The DNA for the CDR3 is TGTGCCAGCAGCTCCGCGAGGACAGGGGGGCCTTCGACCCAGCATTTT.

This clonotype occurred a few times. This chain links TRBV6-1 with TRBJ2-1; TRBD2 is a possible D gene (6 bases). Germline CDR1 reads MNHNS; CDR2 reads SASEGT. The CDR3 totals 15 residues. Trimming stripped 6 bases from V and 3 bases from J, with 15 bases between. The CDR3 DNA sequence: TGTGCCAGCAGCCTTGTAGCGGACCTCTACAATGAGCAGTTCTTC. It encodes CASSLVADLYNEQFF.

This clonotype was seen ten or more times. The chain is built from TRBV4-1 and TRBJ1-5; tentatively, D is TRBD1 (6 bases). CDR3 length: 15 residues. Germline assignment: CDR1 MGHRA and CDR2 YSYEKL. Trimming pared 3 bases from V and 1 base from J, leaving 10 bases between. CDR3 sequence reads: CASSHDRLSNQPQHF. In DNA form, the CDR3 reads TGCGCCAGCAGCCACGACAGGCTGAGCAATCAGCCCCAGCATTTT.

This clonotype was seen a handful of times. The chain combines TRBV5-1 with TRBJ2-1; a possible D gene is TRBD1 (6 bases). The CDR3 consists of 15 residues. The germline V gene encodes CDR1 SGHRS and CDR2 YFSETQ. V was pared by 2 bases and J by 2 bases, with 11 bases between. CDR3 residues: CASSFTQGTYNEQFF. The CDR3 nucleotides read TGCGCCAGCAGCTTCACACAGGGCACCTACAATGAGCAGTTCTTC.

This clonotype was recorded many times. The chain employs TRBV7-2 and TRBJ2-1; 9 positions agree with TRBD2. The germline CDR1 and CDR2 sequences are SGHTA and FQGNSA. After removal of 5 bases from V and 0 bases from J, the junction contained 5 bases not matched to a gene. The CDR3 has 16 amino acids. The CDR3 sequence is CASSLSGSYSYNEQFF. The CDR3 bases are TGTGCCAGCAGCCTTAGCGGGAGCTACTCCTACAATGAGCAGTTCTTC.

The chain has TRBV20-1 and TRBJ2-7; D gene unclear. The CDR3 runs to 13 residues. With 5 bases removed from V and 5 bases from J, the gap between germline ends came to 16 bases. CDR1 and CDR2 (germline): DFQATT, SNEGSKA (reference sequence). The CDR3 DNA sequence: TGCAGTGCTCAAGGGTTCTCGTTTGACGAGCAGTACTTC. Translation: CSAQGFSFDEQYF.

This clonotype was seen ten or more times. V gene TRBV20-1 combines with J gene TRBJ2-7; D ambiguous. Germline lookup yields CDR1 DFQATT and CDR2 SNEGSKA (reference sequence). There are 14 residues in the CDR3. V gave up 0 bases and J gave up 0 bases, with 9 bases separating them. CDR3 DNA sequence: TGCAGTGCTAGAGACCCGAGTAGCTCCTACGAGCAGTACTTC. It is translated as CSARDPSSSYEQYF.

Many counts were recorded for this clonotype. The rearrangement uses TRBV7-6 and TRBJ2-5; D might be TRBD1 or TRBD2, each matching 5 bases. V shed 2 bases and J shed 5 bases, with 15 bases lying between them. The germline CDR1 and CDR2 sequences are SGHVS and FNYEAQ. The length of the CDR3 is 15 residues. The CDR3 sequence is CASSLFGVGDETQYF. CDR3 DNA: TGTGCCAGCAGCTTATTCGGTGTTGGGGACGAGACCCAGTACTTC.

In this sample, this clonotype turned up many times. This chain joins TRBV12-3 or TRBV12-4 and TRBJ2-2; possible D gene TRBD2, 5 bases. Trimming stripped 7 bases from V and 4 bases from J, with 13 bases between. The CDR3 has 14 amino acids. Written as DNA, the CDR3 is TGTGCCAGCATAGCGACTCGGGGCACCGGGGAGCTGTTTTTT. Protein: CASIATRGTGELFF.

In this sample, this clonotype turned up many times. V is TRBV10-1 and J is TRBJ2-5; 10 positions match TRBD2. In germline, CDR1 is WNHNN, CDR2 SYGVQD (reference sequence). V shed 0 bases, J shed 2 bases, and the junction held 3 bases outside the gene matches. This CDR3 spans 16 amino acids. CDR3 amino acids: CASSESWTSGQETQYF. The CDR3 DNA reads as TGCGCCAGCAGTGAGTCATGGACTAGCGGACAAGAGACCCAGTACTTC.